The next 9 T cell receptor beta chains were all read from a single sample in a study of regulatory T cells in long-lasting Graves disease. Investigators prepared the TCR beta libraries by applying iRepertoire HTBI primers and Arm-PCR of CDR3 regions. TCRdb reanalysed the multiplex PCR reads using MiXCR and keeps one entry per CDR3 protein. The table has some 340,000 distinct CDR3 sequences, roughly 12% seen once; the top ten hold under 20%. Noted time point: newly diagnosed GD, antithyroid drugs for less than 3 months. Preparation of the TCR library used RNA extracted from PBMCs. This sample was also put to use in a study of T cells in Graves' hyperthyroidism and ophthalmopathy.

The material was peripheral blood mononuclear cells (PBMCs), obtained at new diagnosis, from a patient treated with antithyroid drugs. These receptors were taken from a woman aged 18-29 years with Graves disease.

This clonotype was seen repeatedly, ten times or more. The chain carries TRBV6-1 and TRBJ2-1; the D gene is possibly TRBD1 (6 bases). The ends were cut back, 6 bases at V and 12 bases at J, with 15 bases in the middle. The CDR3 has 12 residues. The V gene's germline CDR1 is MNHNS and CDR2 SASEGT. The CDR3 bases are TGTGCCAGCAGCTATACAGGGAATAGGCAGTTCTTC. As protein: CASSYTGNRQFF.

This clonotype was counted only a few times. The chain recombines TRBV10-2 with TRBJ2-1; D might be TRBD2 (7 bases). The V end was cut by 6 bases, the J end by 0 bases, with 12 bases between. CDR3 size: 15 residues. From germline, CDR1 is WSHSY and CDR2 SAAADI. The chain's CDR3 is CASRGGLASYNEQFF. For the CDR3, the DNA is TGCGCCAGCAGGGGGGGGCTTGCCTCCTACAATGAGCAGTTCTTC.

This clonotype was counted a few times. This rearrangement joins TRBV4-1 to TRBJ1-1; D is unclear. This CDR3 is built from 13 residues. Germline lookup yields CDR1 MGHRA and CDR2 YSYEKL. With 4 bases removed from V and 1 base from J, the gap between germline ends came to 7 bases. The CDR3 loop is CASSPPANTEAFF. CDR3 nucleotides: TGCGCCAGCAGCCCGCCAGCGAACACTGAAGCTTTCTTT.

In its sample, this clonotype was seen a few times. A much larger clone sits a single nucleotide away, making a read error possible. The CDR3 carries no conserved terminal phenylalanine or tryptophan, so it likely arises from a read error. The chain links TRBV29-1 to TRBJ2-5; 13 bases agree with TRBD2. In germline, CDR1 is SQVTM, CDR2 ANQGSEA. The J segment lost 5 bases and the V segment lost 6 bases, leaving 6 bases of the junction unmatched. This CDR3 has 14 residues. The CDR3: CSVWTSGSTETQYL. The CDR3 DNA sequence: TGCAGCGTCTGGACTAGCGGGAGCACGGAGACCCAGTACCTC.

The chain links TRBV4-3 to TRBJ2-6, with D uncertain. Germline CDR1 is LGHNA and CDR2 is YSLEER. The CDR3 is 16 amino acids. Trimming removed 1 base from V and 0 bases from J, with 7 bases in between. CDR3 bases: TGCGCCAGCAGCCAAGGAGTGACCTCTGGGGCCAACGTCCTGACTTTC. Protein: CASSQGVTSGANVLTF.

This clonotype was detected a few times. The chain uses TRBV20-1 and TRBJ2-7, with TRBD2 matching over 11 bases. Per germline, CDR1 DFQATT and CDR2 SNEGSKA (reference sequence). The CDR3 extends over 13 amino acids. J was trimmed by 5 bases and V by 6 bases; bases with no gene match: 6. The CDR3 DNA reads TGCAGTGCGGGTAGCGGGAGGGTGGACGAGCAGTACTTC. It codes for CSAGSGRVDEQYF.

Details on this clonotype: A much larger clone is a single base away; this may be a read error. The chain links TRBV19 to TRBJ1-1; TRBD1 might be the D (6 bases). CDR3 size: 16 residues. The V gene's germline CDR1 is LNHDA and CDR2 SQIVND (reference sequence). Between the trimmed V and J ends, which lost 3 bases and 0 bases, there was a span of 14 bases. The chain's CDR3 is CASSIWGRGLNTEAFF. The CDR3 DNA is TGTGCCAGTAGTATCTGGGGGCGGGGCCTGAACACTGAAGCTTTCTTT.

This clonotype was seen repeatedly, ten times or more. The chain recombines TRBV5-6 with TRBJ1-5; D not resolved. Trimming shortened V by 3 bases and J by 7 bases, and 8 bases separated the two germline ends. Germline V lookup: CDR1 SGHDT, CDR2 YYEEEE. This CDR3 comprises 12 residues. The DNA for the CDR3 is TGTGCCAGCAGCTCGGGCAGACAGCCCCAGCATTTT. This sequence encodes CASSSGRQPQHF.

The chain couples TRBV6-2 or TRBV6-3 to TRBJ2-2; 9 bases fit TRBD1. The junction had 3 bases not matched to a gene; V was cut back by 3 bases and J by 1 base. This CDR3 is built from 16 residues. Per the germline V gene, CDR1 is MNHEY and CDR2 is SVGEGT. The CDR3 nucleotides are TGTGCCAGCAGTTATATGGGACAGGGGAACACCGGGGAGCTGTTTTTT. It translates to CASSYMGQGNTGELFF.